This T cell receptor (beta chain) derives from a study of response to subunit inactivated influenza vaccine (dated by TCRdb to the late 2010s). Study-wide context: The study used deep quantitative T cell receptor repertoire profiling to track responses to a trivalent subunit inactivated influenza vaccine.

Details on this clonotype: Its binding antigen is unknown. Within one base of it there is no much larger clone, and no base qualities were kept.

The library was prepared using RT-PCR. Reads for this sample came from an Illumina HiSeq 2500. TCRdb applied fastp at Q25 and MiXCR to the public reads, then kept only in-frame beta chains. Each entry merges the rows of one CDR3 protein and shows their most common DNA and genes. In all, the sample holds some 570,000 distinct CDR3 sequences, and approximately 11% of those were seen once. Of the sample, more than 9.5% is held by the ten largest clones. Trimming leaves V shorter by 6 bases and J shorter by 3 bases, with the junction holding 6 bases beyond the gene matches. From the cysteine through the phenylalanine, the CDR3 covers 14 amino acids. Only the CDR3 portion is preserved as DNA: 42 bases, with reading frame beginning at the first base. What the research found in general, with its limitations: The authors suggested that each seasonal influenza vaccination may recruit only a limited number of new T cells.

This sample was shared with a second study, whose subject was T cells expressing NK-cell markers. The second study, in turn, reports: TCR beta cDNA libraries were made by 5'RACE template switching that added a universal primer site and unique molecular identifiers. Seven or eight donors provided sorted CD3+CD56+NKG2C+, CD3+CD56+NKG2C- and CD3+CD56-NKG2C+ T-cell subsets, whose TCR beta-chain repertoires were profiled. Among the eight sequenced donors, seven were HCMV-seropositive and one was HCMV-seronegative. In several experiments an anti-gammadeltaTCR antibody was added to restrict sorting to alphabetaTCR-expressing T cells. For 6 or 7 donors, the dominant CD3+CD56+NKG2C+ clonotypes were among the top 10 CD8+ clonotypes and accounted for 1.0-7.0% of CD8+ T cells. Those dominant clonotypes were again the most abundant among CD3+CD56-NKG2C+ cells in several donors, at roughly 25-65%. It remained unclear whether the expanded NKG2C-expressing T cell clones were specific for HCMV antigens. The eight sequenced donors were randomly selected healthy volunteers, three men and five women. HCMV-specific IgG was detected in serum with a commercial ELISA kit to determine HCMV serostatus. Peripheral blood mononuclear cells were isolated from blood by Ficoll density gradient centrifugation. For roughly six donors, bulk peripheral blood T-cell repertoires were additionally sequenced from unsorted PBMC. cDNA synthesis was primed from the TCR beta constant segment, followed by two successive PCR amplification steps. The libraries were sequenced on Illumina HiSeq 2000/2500, MiSeq or NextSeq, producing 2 x 150 bp reads. MIGEC was used to demultiplex reads and group reads by UMI, and MiTCR was used to assemble and quantify clonotypes. Only TCR cDNA sequences supported by at least two reads were kept to exclude erroneous sequences. The tcR package was used for downstream repertoire analysis, and clonotypes were matched across fractions by CDR3 nucleotide sequence plus V segment. VDJmatch was used to annotate antigen specificity against VDJdb, with one amino acid substitution in CDR3 permitted.

The receptor chain draws on TRBV12-3 or TRBV12-4 and TRBJ1-2, and TRBD1 aligns with 8 junction nucleotides. Sequenced material: PBMCs from blood, taken on the day of vaccination. The sequence derives from a man aged 50 to 60 who received an inactivated influenza vaccine. Donor details come from another sample of the same person, matched by shared clones. The DNA is TGTGCCAGCAGCCGTGGACAGGGTCACTATGGCTACACCTTC. It encodes CASSRGQGHYGYTF.